The 8 T cell receptor beta chains presented below share a single source sample, sequenced in a study of cytotoxic CD8 clonotypes in ibrutinib-treated CLL. Sequencing was performed with immunoSEQ multiplex PCR; in TCRdb, only in-frame clones are kept and a portion is missing. The sample contains 200,000 to 250,000 clones, around three quarters of which appear only once. Sequencing used PBMCs, obtained after 24 months of ibrutinib treatment. These receptor sequences come from a human donor with chronic lymphocytic leukemia.

This clone was seen a handful of times. The CDR3 DNA reads as TGCAGCGTTGTAGTGACGGGAGGGCGGGAGCAGTACTTC. This gives the protein CSVVVTGGREQYF. The J gene is TRBJ2-7, the V gene TRBV29-1; 8 bases align to TRBD2. Germline CDR1 reads SQVTM; CDR2 reads ANQGSEA. Unmatched junction bases numbered 9, after V lost 4 bases and J lost 7 bases. CDR3 length equals 13 residues.

In the case of this clone: Other DNA sequences from this sample encode an identical CDR3 as well. V usage is TRBV9 and J usage is TRBJ2-1; TRBD2 is a possible D gene (5 bases). Between the trimmed V and J ends, which lost 2 bases and 7 bases, there was a span of 10 bases. The germline V gene encodes CDR1 SGDLS and CDR2 YYNGEE. There are 13 residues in the CDR3. As DNA, the CDR3 is TGTGCCAGCAGCGTTGAGGGCGAAAATGAGCAGTTCTTC. This encodes CASSVEGENEQFF. Together with reference TRBV9 and TRBJ2-1, the CDR3 gives the full variable domain: DSGVTQTPKHLITATGQRVTLRCSPRSGDLSVYWYQQSLDQGLQFLIQYYNGEERAKGNILERFSAQQFPDLHSELNLSSLELGDSALYFCASSVEGENEQFFGPGTRLTVL.

Only one count was recorded for this clone. The V call is TRBV9, the J call TRBJ1-5; D is possibly TRBD1 (6 bases). Germline lookup yields CDR1 SGDLS and CDR2 YYNGEE. The CDR3 covers 14 residues. Trimming cost V 0 bases and J 7 bases, with 11 bases left between them. The CDR3: CASSVGQAGQPQHF. CDR3 bases: TGTGCCAGCAGCGTAGGACAGGCGGGCCAGCCCCAGCATTTT.

The V gene is TRBV15, the J gene TRBJ2-7, with D hard to call. Germline assignment: CDR1 LNHNV and CDR2 YYDKDF (reference sequence). Deletions cut 4 bases from V and 7 bases from J, with 20 bases between. The length of the CDR3 is 15 residues. CDR3 amino acids: CATSTQEIGRGEQYF. CDR3 DNA sequence: TGTGCCACCAGCACCCAGGAGATCGGCCGAGGAGAGCAGTACTTC.

The V and J genes are TRBV9 and TRBJ2-2; TRBD1 agrees at 7 bases. J lost 3 bases, V lost 6 bases, and 14 bases had no gene match. The CDR3 runs to 17 residues. Per the germline V gene, CDR1 is SGDLS and CDR2 is YYNGEE. CDR3 loop: CASTRRSGGSDTGELFF. CDR3 bases: TGTGCCAGCACTCGTAGGTCAGGGGGTAGCGACACCGGGGAGCTGTTTTTT.

The chain recombines TRBV6-5 with TRBJ2-7; no clear D gene. This CDR3 contains 13 residues. Germline values: CDR1 MNHEY, CDR2 SVGAGI. Trimming removed 5 bases at V and 1 base at J, with 9 bases between. The CDR3 DNA is TGTGCCAGCAGTCCCGGCCGTTCCTACGAGCAGTACTTC. Residues: CASSPGRSYEQYF.

This chain links TRBV28 with TRBJ1-1, with D perhaps TRBD1 (6 bases). CDR1 is MDHEN, CDR2 SYDVKM, per germline. The CDR3 has 12 residues. The ends were cut back, 7 bases at V and 4 bases at J, with 10 bases in the middle. CDR3 amino acids: CASKIGGTEAFF. The CDR3 coding sequence is TGTGCCAGCAAAATAGGGGGCACTGAAGCTTTCTTT.

V is TRBV5-1 and J is TRBJ2-3; 8 bases fit TRBD2. CDR1 and CDR2 from the germline V gene are SGHRS and YFSETQ. With 3 bases clipped from V and 1 base from J, the junction kept 7 bases outside the gene matches. This CDR3 is built from 16 residues. For the CDR3, the DNA is TGCGCCAGCAGCTCCCCGGCGGGAGGACGCACAGATACGCAGTATTTT. Its translation is CASSSPAGGRTDTQYF.